The present T cell receptor beta chain was sequenced within a study of shared clonotypes between healthy human individuals. General study results and limits: The diversity represented, both genetic and in exposure history, was limited by few donors.

Terminally differentiated effector memory CD45RA+ cells were excluded by CCR7 positive selection of CD45RO-negative cells. An even split of each subset's genomic DNA across several immunoSEQ plates was performed. The method was immunoSEQ multiplex PCR; TCRdb's version includes in-frame clones alone and lacks a portion of them. The sample shows around 1,900,000 clones, over 85% of them seen only once. Comment on this clone: Its specificity is not known.

The CDR3 totals 14 residues. With 1 base clipped from V and 4 bases from J, the junction kept 1 base outside the gene matches. Germline assignment: CDR1 LGHNA and CDR2 YSLEER. The TCR was taken from a man younger than 35 in good health. Some clones in this sample may be carry-over from other donors' samples. This chain connects TRBV4-3 to TRBJ2-5; TRBD2 matches at 9 bases. Specimen: naive CD8+ T cells from PBMCs. The CDR3: CASSQVSGGETQYF. For the CDR3, the DNA is TGCGCCAGCAGCCAAGTTAGCGGGGGAGAGACCCAGTACTTC.